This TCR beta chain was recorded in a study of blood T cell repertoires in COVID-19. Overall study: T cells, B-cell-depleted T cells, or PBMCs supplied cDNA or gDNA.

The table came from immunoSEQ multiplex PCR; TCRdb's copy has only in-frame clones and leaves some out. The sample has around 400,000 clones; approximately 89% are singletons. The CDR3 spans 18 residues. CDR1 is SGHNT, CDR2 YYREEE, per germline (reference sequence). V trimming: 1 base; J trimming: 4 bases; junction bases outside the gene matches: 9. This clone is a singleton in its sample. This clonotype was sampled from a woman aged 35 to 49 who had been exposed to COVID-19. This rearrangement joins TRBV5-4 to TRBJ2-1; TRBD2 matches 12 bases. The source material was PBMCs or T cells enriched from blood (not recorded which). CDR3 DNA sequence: TGTGCCAGCAGCTTGCGACTAGCGGGAGTGAGGGGGTACAATGAGCAGTTCTTC. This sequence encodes CASSLRLAGVRGYNEQFF.